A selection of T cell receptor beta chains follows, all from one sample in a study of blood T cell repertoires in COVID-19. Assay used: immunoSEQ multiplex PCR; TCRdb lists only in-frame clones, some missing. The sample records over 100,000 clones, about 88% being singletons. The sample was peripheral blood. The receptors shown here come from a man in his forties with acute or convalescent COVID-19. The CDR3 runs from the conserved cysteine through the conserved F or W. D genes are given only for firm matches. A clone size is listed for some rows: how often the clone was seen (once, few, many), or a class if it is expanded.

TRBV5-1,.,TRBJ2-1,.,CASSLLRRSGANNEQFF,TGCGCCAGCAGCTTGCTCCGACGTTCTGGGGCCAACAATGAGCAGTTCTTC
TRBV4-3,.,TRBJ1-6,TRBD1,CASSQDRDRGGSPLHF,TGCGCCAGCAGCCAAGACCGGGACAGGGGAGGCTCACCCCTCCACTTT
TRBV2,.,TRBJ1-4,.,CASSGGGNGEKLFF,TGTGCCAGCAGTGGAGGGGGAAACGGTGAAAAACTGTTTTTT
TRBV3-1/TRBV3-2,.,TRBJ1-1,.,CASSQVSWTEAFF,TGTGCCAGCAGCCAAGTTAGTTGGACTGAAGCTTTCTTT
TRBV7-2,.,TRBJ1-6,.,CASSLALLDTANSPLHF,TGTGCCAGCAGCTTGGCCCTATTGGACACTGCCAATTCACCCCTCCACTTT
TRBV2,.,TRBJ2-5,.,CASSSAATGWGTQYF,TGTGCCAGCAGCTCAGCGGCTACCGGATGGGGGACCCAGTACTTC
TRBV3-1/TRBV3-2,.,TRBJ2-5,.,CASSLSGHQETQYF,TGTGCCAGCAGCCTTAGCGGACACCAAGAGACCCAGTACTTC
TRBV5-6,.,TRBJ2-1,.,CASSTRSGEQFF,TGTGCCAGCAGCACCAGGTCAGGTGAGCAGTTCTTC
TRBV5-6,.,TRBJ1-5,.,CASKIRTSSPISNQPQHF,TGTGCCAGCAAAATTAGAACCTCTTCCCCCATTAGCAATCAGCCCCAGCATTTT
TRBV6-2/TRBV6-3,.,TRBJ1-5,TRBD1,CASSSPTGGGNQPQHF,TGTGCCAGCAGTTCCCCGACAGGGGGCGGCAATCAGCCCCAGCATTTT
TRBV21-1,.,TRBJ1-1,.,CASRRGGDPNTEAFF,TGTGCCAGCAGGAGGGGGGGTGACCCGAACACTGAAGCTTTCTTT
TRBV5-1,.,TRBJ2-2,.,CASSFQGRANTGELFF,TGCGCCAGCAGCTTCCAGGGAAGGGCGAACACCGGGGAGCTGTTTTTT
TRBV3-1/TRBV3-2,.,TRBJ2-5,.,CASSPNLATYETQYF,TGTGCCAGCAGCCCTAACCTGGCGACATATGAGACCCAGTACTTC
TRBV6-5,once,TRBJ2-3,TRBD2,CASIASGRGDTQYF,TGTGCCAGCATCGCTAGCGGGAGGGGGGATACGCAGTATTTT
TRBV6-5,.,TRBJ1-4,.,CASSYSHGGEKLFF,TGTGCCAGCAGTTACTCTCATGGGGGGGAAAAACTGTTTTTT
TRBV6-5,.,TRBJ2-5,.,CAGGRSEETQYF,TGTGCCGGAGGGCGATCGGAAGAGACCCAGTACTTC
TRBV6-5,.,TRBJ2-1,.,CASSYSAGNSYNEQFF,TGTGCCAGCAGTTACTCGGCCGGGAACTCCTACAATGAGCAGTTCTTC
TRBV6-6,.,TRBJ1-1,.,CASKETEAFF,TGTGCCAGCAAAGAGACTGAAGCTTTCTTT
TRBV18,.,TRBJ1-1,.,CASSPIGVRNTEAFF,TGTGCCAGCTCACCAATAGGGGTCCGGAACACTGAAGCTTTCTTT
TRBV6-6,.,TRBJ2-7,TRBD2,CASSSGLAATYEQYF,TGTGCCAGCAGTTCGGGACTAGCGGCTACCTACGAGCAGTACTTC
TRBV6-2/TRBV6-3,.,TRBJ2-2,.,CASSTGLGNTGELFF,TGTGCCAGCAGCACGGGACTCGGGAACACCGGGGAGCTGTTTTTT
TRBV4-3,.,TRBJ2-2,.,CASSQDWAAGELFF,TGCGCCAGCAGCCAAGATTGGGCAGCCGGGGAGCTGTTTTTT
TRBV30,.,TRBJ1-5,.,CAWSGGGGQPQHF,TGTGCCTGGAGTGGGGGGGGAGGACAGCCCCAGCATTTT
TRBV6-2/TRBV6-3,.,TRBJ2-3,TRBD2,CASSSLRLAGASDTQYF,TGTGCCAGCAGCTCGCTCCGACTAGCGGGGGCCTCAGATACGCAGTATTTT
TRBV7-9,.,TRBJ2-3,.,CASSLALSGSTDTQYF,TGTGCCAGCAGCTTAGCGCTATCGGGGAGCACAGATACGCAGTATTTT
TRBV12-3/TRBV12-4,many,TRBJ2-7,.,CASSLDALEQYF,TGTGCCAGCAGTTTAGATGCGTTGGAGCAGTACTTC
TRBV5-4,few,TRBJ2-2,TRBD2,CASRLAGGPAAGELFF,TGTGCCTCTAGACTAGCGGGAGGGCCAGCTGCCGGGGAGCTGTTTTTT
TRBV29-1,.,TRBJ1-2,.,CSATVPGDYGYTF,TGCAGCGCTACAGTTCCGGGGGACTATGGCTACACCTTC
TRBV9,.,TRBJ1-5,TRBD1,CASSAGQGEQPQHF,TGTGCCAGCAGCGCAGGACAGGGGGAGCAGCCCCAGCATTTT
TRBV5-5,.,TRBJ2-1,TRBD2,CASSSGLAAYNEQFF,TGTGCCAGCAGCTCCGGACTAGCGGCCTACAATGAGCAGTTCTTC
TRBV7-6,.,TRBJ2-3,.,CASSRSGITDTQYF,TGTGCCAGCAGTCGTTCAGGGATCACAGATACGCAGTATTTT
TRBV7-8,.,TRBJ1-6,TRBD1,CASRKRTGLNSPLHF,TGTGCCAGCAGGAAGCGGACAGGGCTTAATTCACCCCTCCACTTT
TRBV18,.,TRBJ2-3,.,CASSPLGDTQYF,TGTGCCAGCTCACCCCTCGGAGATACGCAGTATTTT
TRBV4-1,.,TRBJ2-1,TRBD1,CASSQGDRRSYNEQFF,TGCGCCAGCAGCCAGGGGGACAGGCGCTCCTACAATGAGCAGTTCTTC
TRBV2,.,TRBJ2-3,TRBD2,CASSEEEGPSGRVSTDTQYF,TGTGCCAGCAGTGAAGAGGAAGGGCCTAGCGGGAGGGTTAGCACAGATACGCAGTATTTT
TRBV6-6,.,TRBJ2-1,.,CASRTSGREQFF,TGTGCCAGCAGAACGAGCGGGCGTGAGCAGTTCTTC
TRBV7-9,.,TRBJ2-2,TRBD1,CASSSSGTANTGELFF,TGTGCCAGCAGCTCCTCCGGGACAGCCAACACCGGGGAGCTGTTTTTT
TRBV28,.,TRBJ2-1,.,CASSLSRDKQFF,TGTGCCAGCAGTTTATCACGGGACAAGCAGTTCTTC
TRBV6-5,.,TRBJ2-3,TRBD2,CASSRGVYDTQYF,TGTGCCAGCAGCCGGGGGGTCTACGATACGCAGTATTTT
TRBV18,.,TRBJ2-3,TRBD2,CASSPRASGTTDTQYF,TGTGCCAGCTCACCACGGGCTAGCGGAACCACAGATACGCAGTATTTT
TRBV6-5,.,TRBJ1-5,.,CASTRQNNQPQHF,TGTGCCAGCACCAGACAGAACAATCAGCCCCAGCATTTT
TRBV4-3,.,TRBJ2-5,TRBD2,CASSHYGLAQETQYF,TGCGCCAGCAGCCATTACGGACTAGCCCAAGAGACCCAGTACTTC
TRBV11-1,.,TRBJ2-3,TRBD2,CASSLIGGDTDTQYF,TGTGCCAGCAGCTTGATCGGGGGGGACACAGATACGCAGTATTTT
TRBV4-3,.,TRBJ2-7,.,CASSQDRIWGEQYF,TGCGCCAGCAGCCAGGACAGAATTTGGGGGGAGCAGTACTTC
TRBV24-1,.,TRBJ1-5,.,CATSDSWTLQPQHF,TGTGCCACCAGTGACTCCTGGACACTTCAGCCCCAGCATTTT